This T cell receptor (beta chain) was sequenced for a study of Ad26.COV2.S vaccination and SARS-CoV-2 variants. Study summary: This donor came from the COV1001 trial of Ad26.COV2.S.

The treatment denotes: about 20 received Ad26.COV2.S at low or high dose, single or two shots; five or six received placebo; per-sample allocation not given. Collection of samples fell on day 63 after the first vaccine or placebo injection. The germline V and J ends were trimmed by 3 bases and 7 bases, with 16 bases remaining between them. The CDR3 sequence is 15 residues long. Germline-derived CDR1 and CDR2 are SNHLY and FYNNEI. This table comes from immunoSEQ multiplex PCR, and its TCRdb copy is limited to in-frame clones, with some not included. The sample consists of hundreds of thousands of clones, roughly 90% of them appearing once.

The sequence was obtained from a person between 18 and 65 years old who received the Ad26.COV2.S COVID-19 vaccine or a placebo. V gene TRBV2 combines with J gene TRBJ1-3; TRBD1 might be the D (5 bases). This specimen was peripheral blood, taken in a trial of Ad26.COV2.S vaccine versus placebo. The CDR3 bases are TGTGCCAGCAGTGAGAGCAGGGTTTCTTCTAACACCATATATTTT. Protein sequence: CASSESRVSSNTIYF.